The sample holds many counts of the clone carrying this T cell receptor (beta chain). The antigen is not known. One junction end disagrees with the germline gene, perhaps due to a read error. Measured with immunoSEQ multiplex PCR; TCRdb has only the in-frame clones, and not every one. The sample includes fewer than 850,000 clones, roughly 78% of them seen just once. Division of CD4+ cells produced a CD45RA+ naive subset and a CD45RA-negative memory subset. The sample comes from a study of shared clonotypes between healthy human individuals. Study at large: Donors had three CD4 naive, three CD4 memory, two CD8 naive and one CD8 memory plate apiece. Study-level findings and limits: A limitation of the genetic and exposure-history diversity represented arose from few donors.

The CDR3 runs 14 residues. Per the germline V gene, CDR1 is LNHDA and CDR2 is SQIVND (reference sequence). This TCR was recovered from a woman aged 25 to 39 in good health. Sample: memory CD4+ T cells sorted from blood. The subset here: CD45RA-negative fraction. The rearrangement joins TRBV19 to TRBJ2-1; no clear D. The CDR3 is CASNAPYSFNEQFF. DNA of the CDR3: TGTGCCAGTAATGCCCCTTACTCCTTCAATGAGCAGTTCTTC.